This T cell receptor (beta chain) emerged from a study of blood T cell repertoires in COVID-19. Overall study: Acute-phase and convalescent COVID-19 samples originated in the United States, Italy and Spain. The analysed material was cDNA or gDNA that came from T cells, B-cell-depleted T cells, or PBMCs.

The table came from immunoSEQ multiplex PCR; TCRdb's copy has only in-frame clones and leaves some out. The sample contains more than 80,000 clones, around 86% of which appear only once. CDR3 length: 16 amino acids. Germline assignment: CDR1 GTSNPN and CDR2 SVGIG (reference sequence). V dropped 3 bases and J dropped 12; count of bases not matched to a gene: 18. This chain uses TRBV30 with TRBJ2-1; 9 bases agree with TRBD1. Material for sequencing was peripheral blood. The clonotype comes from a woman in her seventies with acute or convalescent COVID-19. The CDR3 loop reads CAWSGINLRDRDGQFF. As DNA, the CDR3 is TGTGCCTGGAGCGGTATAAACCTAAGGGACAGGGATGGGCAGTTCTTC.